These T cell receptor beta chains were read from a single sample in a study of OX40 agonist ivuxolimab in advanced cancers. Produced via immunoSEQ multiplex PCR; TCRdb's table is partial and in-frame only. The repertoire holds about 120,000 clones, with around 91% as singletons. Sample: CD4+ or CD8+ T cells sorted from blood, taken in a trial of the OX40 agonist ivuxolimab. These receptor sequences come from an adult with an advanced solid tumor such as melanoma, head and neck, liver or kidney cancer. Both conserved end residues are trimmed from each CDR3. The size of a clone is reported for some rows only, either as once, few or many, or as a class for expanded clones.

CDR3: ASPWEGMSGELF
size: -
V: TRBV18
J: TRBJ2-2

CDR3: ASSLWGGTVTDTQY
size: -
V: TRBV11-2
J: TRBJ2-3

CDR3: AWGDRRNNEKLF
size: -
V: TRBV30
J: TRBJ1-4

CDR3: ASSLGGRETQY
size: -
V: TRBV7-8
J: TRBJ2-5

CDR3: SAGENTEAF
size: -
V: TRBV20-1
J: TRBJ1-1

CDR3: ASSYLDRAYEQY
size: once
V: TRBV6-5
J: TRBJ2-7

CDR3: ASSYTPEKGYGYT
size: -
V: TRBV6-5
J: TRBJ1-2

CDR3: ASSLEPQGYYGYT
size: -
V: TRBV7-3
J: TRBJ1-2

CDR3: ATSPRTSSTDTQY
size: -
V: TRBV5-5
J: TRBJ2-3

CDR3: ASSRGPSSHTQY
size: once
V: TRBV7-3
J: TRBJ2-3

CDR3: ASRGSYNSPLH
size: -
V: TRBV7-9
J: TRBJ1-6

CDR3: ASSDRGQASGANVLT
size: -
V: TRBV6-1
J: TRBJ2-6

CDR3: ASSRGPGAGATKIGEQF
size: -
V: TRBV27
J: TRBJ2-1

CDR3: ASSETGSSYEQY
size: -
V: TRBV9
J: TRBJ2-7

CDR3: ASSFIAGGETQY
size: -
V: TRBV7-2
J: TRBJ2-5

CDR3: ASSPARSGGASEETQY
size: -
V: TRBV18
J: TRBJ2-5

CDR3: ASSFLREQY
size: -
V: TRBV7-2
J: TRBJ2-7

CDR3: ASSVGPVTPQH
size: -
V: TRBV6-4
J: TRBJ1-5

CDR3: ASSSGQGLDGYT
size: few
V: TRBV5-1
J: TRBJ1-2

CDR3: ASSYSGGGSYEQY
size: -
V: TRBV6-5
J: TRBJ2-7

CDR3: ASSLEGPGDNSPLH
size: -
V: TRBV5-6
J: TRBJ1-6

CDR3: ASAGLETQY
size: -
V: TRBV28
J: TRBJ2-5

CDR3: ASSLAQGYGYT
size: -
V: TRBV7-2
J: TRBJ1-2